The 11 T cell receptor beta chains presented below share a single source sample, sequenced in a study of T cell repertoires in cytomegalovirus infection. A single record per CDR3 protein comes from TCRdb applying MiXCR to the reads. Altogether 630,000 or so distinct CDR3 sequences are present, less than 25% being singletons, with the ten largest covering less than 9.5%. Sequenced material: CD8+ T cells from PBMCs. These receptors all stem from a human donor in good health (CMV status not recorded). Some clones in this sample may be carry-over from other donors' samples.

The chain carries TRBV7-9 and TRBJ1-4; tentatively, D is TRBD1 (5 bases). The CDR3 has 16 residues. Deletions cut 3 bases from V and 0 bases from J, with 11 bases between. Germline V CDR1 and CDR2: SEHNR, FQNEAQ (reference sequence). In DNA form, the CDR3 reads TGTGCCAGCAGCTTTGCAGGGACCGCAACTAATGAAAAACTGTTTTTT. Protein product: CASSFAGTATNEKLFF.

On this clonotype: A read error may produce the germline difference seen at one junction end. The rearrangement links TRBV6-1 to TRBJ2-1; 11 positions agree with TRBD2. This CDR3 is built from 16 residues. Germline-derived CDR1 and CDR2 are MNHNS and SASEGT. The CDR3 sequence is CASSASSGGSYNKQFF. The DNA of the CDR3 is TGTGCCAGCAGTGCGTCTAGCGGGGGGTCGTACAATAAGCAGTTCTTC.

The chain employs TRBV5-4 and TRBJ2-1; no firm D call. Germline V gives CDR1 SGHNT, CDR2 YYREEE (reference sequence). V lost 9 bases and J lost 0, with 4 bases in between. CDR3 size: 11 residues. CDR3 coding DNA: TGTGCCACCCTCTCCTACAATGAGCAGTTCTTC. Its protein is CATLSYNEQFF. The whole variable domain, filled in from reference TRBV5-4 and TRBJ2-1, reads ETGVTQSPTHLIKTRGQQVTLRCSSQSGHNTVSWYQQALGQGPQFIFQYYREEENGRGNFPPRFSGLQFPNYSSELNVNALELDDSALYLCATLSYNEQFFGPGTRLTVL.

V gene TRBV29-1 combines with J gene TRBJ2-7, with D perhaps matching TRBD2 (5 bases). CDR3 size: 14 residues. The V gene's germline CDR1 is SQVTM and CDR2 ANQGSEA. With 1 base removed from V and 5 bases from J, the gap between germline ends came to 15 bases. CDR3 residues: CSVEGGERRDEQYF. The CDR3 bases are TGCAGCGTTGAAGGGGGAGAGCGGCGAGACGAGCAGTACTTC.

This clonotype occurred a few times. This chain joins TRBV6-5 and TRBJ2-7; D is unresolved. Looked up from germline, CDR1 is MNHEY and CDR2 is SVGAGI. CDR3 size: 13 residues. V lost 2 bases and J lost 4, with 9 bases in between. In DNA, the CDR3 is TGTGCCAGCAGTTACGGAATTGATTACGAGCAGTACTTC. Residues: CASSYGIDYEQYF.

In its sample, this clonotype was seen a few times. This chain links TRBV7-6 with TRBJ2-1, with 8 bases identical to TRBD1. This CDR3 is built from 12 residues. Germline V gene lookup returns CDR1 SGHVS and CDR2 FNYEAQ. Trimming at V came to 5 bases and at J to 9 bases, leaving 3 bases not matched to a gene. The CDR3 DNA reads TGTGCCAGCAGCCCCAGGGGGCCTGAGCAGTTCTTC. Its translation is CASSPRGPEQFF. The entire variable domain, with the rest obtained from reference TRBV7-6 and TRBJ2-1, is as follows: GAGVSQSPRYKVTKRGQDVALRCDPISGHVSLYWYRQALGQGPEFLTYFNYEAQQDKSGLPNDRFSAERPEGSISTLTIQRTEQRDSAMYRCASSPRGPEQFFGPGTRLTVL.

This clonotype was seen ten or more times. The chain links TRBV7-9 to TRBJ1-1; D uncertain. V lost 11 bases and J lost 1, with 11 bases in between. The CDR3 loop spans 12 amino acids. The germline gives CDR1 SEHNR, CDR2 FQNEAQ (reference sequence). Here the CDR3 reads CAGSTPNTEAFF. In nucleotides, the CDR3 is TGTGCCGGTTCGACACCGAACACTGAAGCTTTCTTT.

V and J are TRBV9 and TRBJ2-1, with a weak D call TRBD2 (6 bases). V was cut by 2 bases and J by 5 bases, with 20 bases left in between. Per the germline V gene, CDR1 is SGDLS and CDR2 is YYNGEE. This CDR3 comprises 17 residues. CDR3: CASSVRLEGRWDNEQFF. CDR3 in DNA: TGTGCCAGCAGCGTCCGACTAGAGGGAAGATGGGACAATGAGCAGTTCTTC.

The chain carries TRBV11-2 and TRBJ2-1; unclear D gene. The ends were cut back, 6 bases at V and 0 bases at J, with 12 bases in the middle. The CDR3 totals 15 residues. Germline V gene data show CDR1 as SGHAT and CDR2 as FQNNGV. The CDR3 region has the DNA TGTGCCAGCAGATCACACATTAGCTCCTACAATGAGCAGTTCTTC. Translated: CASRSHISSYNEQFF.

About this clonotype itself: A read error may explain this, as a much larger clone is one base away. This chain uses TRBV7-2 with TRBJ2-1; no reliable D call. The germline V gene encodes CDR1 SGHTA and CDR2 FQGNSA. This CDR3 comprises 12 residues. Here the CDR3 reads CVSSFTYNEQFF. CDR3 nucleotide sequence: TGTGTCAGCAGCTTCACTTACAATGAGCAGTTCTTC.

The chain has TRBV7-8 and TRBJ2-1, with unresolved D. The CDR3 runs 12 residues. V lost 5 bases and J 8 bases, leaving 10 bases between the germline ends. CDR1 and CDR2 from the germline V gene are SGHVS and FQNEAQ. DNA of the CDR3: TGTGCCAGCAGCCTCCACTGGGATGAGCAGTTCTTC. It yields the protein CASSLHWDEQFF.